This T cell receptor (beta chain) was identified in a study of cytomegalovirus exposure and HLA in healthy donors. Study-level results: The authors excluded some V segments, including TRBV6-2 and TRBV6-3, as indistinguishable. TCR beta V- and J-gene trimming, according to a later analysis, was linked to a missense DCLRE1C variant. Evidence from a later analysis indicated that most CMV-associated TCR beta chains looked HLA-restricted. Cytomegalovirus status was reportedly diagnosed by the classifier with high sensitivity and specificity.

Comments on this clone: The target antigen is unknown.

Vbeta (60) and Jbeta (13) primers were used in the PCR. Sequenced by immunoSEQ multiplex PCR; TCRdb stores in-frame clones only, minus some. The sample records roughly 160,000 clones, under 85% being singletons. V lost 2 bases and J lost 1, with 8 bases in between. This CDR3 comprises 14 residues. Germline V gene sequence: CDR1 ENHRY, CDR2 SYGVKD. The TCR comes from a woman under 30 in good health and CMV-seropositive. This chain connects TRBV10-3 to TRBJ2-5; maybe TRBD1 (6 bases). The sequenced sample was PBMCs. The CDR3 nucleotides are TGTGCCATCAGTGAGAACAGGGTCCAAGAGACCCAGTACTTC. It yields the protein CAISENRVQETQYF.